Included here is one TCR beta chain sequence, with context. Its antigen is not known. This entry belongs to a study of T cell responses to AZD1222 COVID-19 vaccine. Findings and caveats of the study: Most donors were white British and more were female, and clonal diversity was possibly underestimated. Of the AZD1222 recipients, only 6 or 7 were seropositive at baseline. Compared with day 0, the breadth and depth of the Spike-specific TCR repertoire rose significantly after two doses of AZD1222.

The V and J ends lost 10 bases and 2 bases, in that order; junction bases with no gene match: 7. Germline V CDR1 and CDR2: LNHDA, SQIVND (reference sequence). The CDR3 consists of 14 residues. TCRdb's copy holds only in-frame clones and misses some; the assay was immunoSEQ multiplex PCR. The sample includes tens of thousands of clones, approximately 88% of them seen just once. Sequenced material: peripheral blood, taken 28 days after the second dose of the MenACWY control vaccine. The receptor's source is an adult who received the MenACWY meningococcal vaccine as a control. The V gene is TRBV19, the J gene TRBJ2-2, with 7 bases matching TRBD1. In DNA, the CDR3 is TGTGCCACCTCGGGACAGAGTAACACCGGGGAGCTGTTTTTT. Protein product: CATSGQSNTGELFF.